The rows below give T cell receptor beta chains drawn from one sample of a study of CD8 T cells in ankylosing spondylitis. One entry per CDR3 protein results from TCRdb running MiXCR on the 5' RACE reads. The table shows around 890,000 distinct CDR3 sequences, with 12% occurring only once. The specimen was blood, either unsorted or a sorted T cell fraction (not recorded which). The receptors were gathered from a male donor with ankylosing spondylitis. CDR3s include the opening cysteine and the closing phenylalanine or tryptophan.

>TRBV20-1|TRBJ2-7|16
CSARDSGLRSLYEQYF
>TRBV20-1|TRBJ2-7|14
CSARVDGGSYEQYF
>TRBV4-3|TRBJ2-7|13
CASSHRGGYEQYF
>TRBV5-1|TRBJ1-1|13
CASSLTRGAGEFF
>TRBV6-5|TRBJ1-5|14
CASSYRGVDQPQHF
>TRBV2|TRBJ1-3|14
CASTWESSGNTIYF
>TRBV27|TRBJ2-7|16
CASSLLVQPRGNEQYF
>TRBV20-1|TRBJ2-3|15
CSARDPARSADTQYF
>TRBV28|TRBJ1-1|14
CASSAGDRATEAFF
>TRBV20-1|TRBJ1-2|14
CSARERRGRYGYTF
>TRBV20-1|TRBJ2-7|15
CSAGSQGQASYEQYF
>TRBV20-1|TRBJ1-4|14
CSALHRATNEKLFF
>TRBV12-3/TRBV12-4|TRBJ2-7|14
CASSHRDRDHEQYF
>TRBV24-1|TRBJ2-7|13
CATRGTSGSEQYF
>TRBV7-2|TRBJ2-7|13
CASSSREAYEQYF
>TRBV28|TRBJ2-3|12
CASSLLDSRQYF
>TRBV7-2|TRBJ2-7|14
CASSFYRVSYEQYF
>TRBV7-9|TRBJ2-3|15
CASSHRGLSGDTQYF
>TRBV27|TRBJ1-2|15
CASSLSAGVGYGYTF
>TRBV20-1|TRBJ2-5|15
CSARGGGALEETQYF
>TRBV2|TRBJ1-1|13
CAIQNTVNTEAFF
>TRBV29-1|TRBJ1-1|12
CSVLRGNTEAFF
>TRBV7-2|TRBJ1-5|12
CASSQGRGPQHF
>TRBV25-1|TRBJ2-5|15
CASSGTGRSLETQYF
>TRBV20-1|TRBJ2-3|14
CSARRGAWVDTQYF
>TRBV5-1|TRBJ1-2|14
CASSWGTANQGYTF
>TRBV6-1|TRBJ2-1|15
CASRSGWSSYNEQFF
>TRBV10-3|TRBJ2-7|14
CAISDPIGTLEQYF
>TRBV5-1|TRBJ2-2|14
CASSFDTGYGELFF